The clone carrying this TCR beta chain was observed a handful of times. Its specificity is not known. The entry originates in a study of siplizumab effects on memory and regulatory T cells. Points from the study as a whole: Mean Treg-derived proportions of mappable alloreactive CD4+ clones were less than 75% for siplizumab and 25% to 30% for controls. Siplizumab produced a significant drop in alloreactive sequences attributable to unstimulated CD4+ memory cells.

Assays covered some 98,000 TCR templates per sample. Assay: immunoSEQ multiplex PCR; the TCRdb copy retains only in-frame clones and omits some. The sample consists of about 85,000 clones, approximately 95% of them appearing once. The germline V gene has CDR1 MDHEN and CDR2 SYDVKM. Trimming took 5 bases from V and 0 from J, leaving 11 bases between them. This CDR3 has 15 residues. The sample consisted of CD8+ T cells sorted from blood. The chain employs TRBV28 and TRBJ1-5; the D gene is possibly TRBD1 (6 bases). The sequence came from a human donor in good health. In DNA, the CDR3 is TGTGCCAGCAGTCCGACAGGAATTAGCAATCAGCCCCAGCATTTT. It is translated as CASSPTGISNQPQHF.